Listed below are T cell receptor beta chains from one sample, sequenced in a study of blood T cell repertoires in COVID-19. Here immunoSEQ multiplex PCR was the method, and the copy in TCRdb shows in-frame clones only, minus some. The sample carries about 210,000 clones, about 86% recorded once. Input material: peripheral blood. All receptors come from a woman aged 45-60 years with acute or convalescent COVID-19. The CDR3 runs from the conserved cysteine through the conserved F or W. The D gene is left open where the match is weak.

v_gene,j_gene,d_gene,CDR3nt,CDR3aa
TRBV7-9,TRBJ2-1,TRBD2,TGTGCCAGCAGCTCCAGGTTAGCGGGATTCACGGGTGAGCAGTTCTTC,CASSSRLAGFTGEQFF
TRBV28,TRBJ1-5,-,TGTGCCAGCAGTTCCCTAGGACGGACAGATCAGCCCCAGCATTTT,CASSSLGRTDQPQHF
TRBV2,TRBJ2-2,-,TGTGCCAGCAGTGAAGCCGGGACGGAGGGAGGGGAGCTGTTTTTT,CASSEAGTEGGELFF
TRBV2,TRBJ2-5,-,TGTGCCAGCATCAGGAGGGGACCGCGGGAGACCCAGTACTTC,CASIRRGPRETQYF
TRBV19,TRBJ2-5,-,TGTGCCAGTAGTATAGGCTATTTCCAAGAGACCCAGTACTTC,CASSIGYFQETQYF
TRBV28,TRBJ1-1,TRBD1,TGTGCCAGCAGTTCCCCCGGGACAGGGACTTTCTTT,CASSSPGTGTFF
TRBV19,TRBJ1-2,-,TGTGCCAGTATATCCTTTACAGGGACGGGAGGCTACACCTTC,CASISFTGTGGYTF
TRBV19,TRBJ2-7,-,TGTGCCAGTAGTATAGGTCATCCCTACGAGCAGTACTTC,CASSIGHPYEQYF
TRBV5-1,TRBJ2-1,-,TGCGCCAGCAGCCTCAATGGGGGCAGAGCCTCCTACAATGAGCAGTTCTTC,CASSLNGGRASYNEQFF
TRBV20-1,TRBJ1-1,TRBD1,TGCAGTGCGGCGGGACAGGAAGCTTTCTTT,CSAAGQEAFF
TRBV3-1/TRBV3-2,TRBJ1-2,TRBD1,TGTGCCAGCAGCCAAGGGGACAGGGACTATGGCTACACCTTC,CASSQGDRDYGYTF
TRBV5-1,TRBJ1-1,-,TGCGCCAGCACGCGCGCCACGGGAGACACTGAAGCTTTCTTT,CASTRATGDTEAFF